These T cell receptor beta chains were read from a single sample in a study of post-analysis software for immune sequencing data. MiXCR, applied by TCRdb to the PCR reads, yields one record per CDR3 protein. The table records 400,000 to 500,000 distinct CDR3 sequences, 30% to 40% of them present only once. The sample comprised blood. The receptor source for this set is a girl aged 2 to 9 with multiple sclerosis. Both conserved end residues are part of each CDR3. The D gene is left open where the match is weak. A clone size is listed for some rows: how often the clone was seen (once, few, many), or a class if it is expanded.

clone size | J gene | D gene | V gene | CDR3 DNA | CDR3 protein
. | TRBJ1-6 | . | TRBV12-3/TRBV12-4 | TGTGCCAGCAAAATGACAAGTAATTCACCCCTCCACTTT | CASKMTSNSPLHF
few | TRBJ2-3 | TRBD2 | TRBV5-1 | TGCGCCAGCAGCTTGGATCCTAGCGGGGGTTGGGATACGCAGTATTTT | CASSLDPSGGWDTQYF
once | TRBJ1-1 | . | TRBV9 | TGTGCCAGCAGCGTAGGCCAGAGGAACACTGAAGCTTTCTTT | CASSVGQRNTEAFF
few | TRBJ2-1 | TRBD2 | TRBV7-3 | TGTGCCAGCAGCAAACTAGCGGGAGTTGTGAATGAGCAGTTCTTC | CASSKLAGVVNEQFF
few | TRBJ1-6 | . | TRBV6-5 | TGTGCCAGCAGTTACGGTCAGGGTAATTCACCCCTCCACTTT | CASSYGQGNSPLHF
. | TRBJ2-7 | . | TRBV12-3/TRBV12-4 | TGTGCCAGCAGTTTAGTGGTCGGTTACGGGACCTCTTACGAGCAGTACTTC | CASSLVVGYGTSYEQYF
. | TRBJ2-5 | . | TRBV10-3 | TGTGCCATCAGTGAGATCTACAGCCAAGAGACCCAGTACTTC | CAISEIYSQETQYF
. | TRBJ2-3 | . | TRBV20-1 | TGCAGTGCTACAGGCTATAGGGGAGACCCGTCAGATACGCAGTATTTT | CSATGYRGDPSDTQYF
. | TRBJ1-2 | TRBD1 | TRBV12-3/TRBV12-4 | TGTGCCAGCAACCCGGGACAGGGCGGCTGGGGCTACACCTTC | CASNPGQGGWGYTF
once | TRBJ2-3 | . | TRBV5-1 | TGCGCCAGCAGCTTGGCCGGGGAAGCAGATACGCAGTATTTT | CASSLAGEADTQYF
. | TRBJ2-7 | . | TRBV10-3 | TGTGCCATCGGTGGGGACTCAACCTACGAGCAGTACTTC | CAIGGDSTYEQYF
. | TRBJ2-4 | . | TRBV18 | TGTGCCGGCTCACCAGAGGGCGGATTAGCCAAAAACATTCAGTACTTC | CAGSPEGGLAKNIQYF
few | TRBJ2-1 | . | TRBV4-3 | TGCGCCAGCAGCCAAGCCTGGGGTAGCTCCTACAATGAGCAGTTCTTC | CASSQAWGSSYNEQFF
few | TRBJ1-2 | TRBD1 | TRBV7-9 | TGTGCCAGCAGCTTAGCGGGACAGGGTAACTATGGCTACACCTTC | CASSLAGQGNYGYTF
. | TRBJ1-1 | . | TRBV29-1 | TGCAGCGTTGAAACCTGGGAAGGGGCTGAAGCTTTCTTT | CSVETWEGAEAFF
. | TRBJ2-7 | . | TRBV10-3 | TGTGCCATCAGCATAGACCTCTACGAGCAGTACTTC | CAISIDLYEQYF